This T cell receptor beta chain derives from a study of T-cell reconstitution after alpha-beta-depleted transplantation in children. This clonotype was seen at least ten times. V was pared by 8 bases and J by 2 bases, with 13 bases of the junction left unmatched. This CDR3 region has 17 residues. The germline V gene has CDR1 MGHDK and CDR2 SYGVNS. Preparation of the TCRbeta library was carried out with unique molecular identifiers. TCRdb ran MiXCR on the PCR reads and lists one entry per CDR3 protein. Of about 610,000 distinct CDR3 sequences listed, roughly 10% were seen once; the top ten hold less than 5%.

This chain joins TRBV25-1 and TRBJ2-2, with TRBD1 identical over 8 bases. The sequence was collected from a human donor who donated a stem cell graft to a child with acute myeloid leukemia. The specimen was PBMCs from the stem cell graft donor, collected from the stem cell graft. The CDR3 spells CASRLGAGTGNTGELFF. The CDR3 coding sequence is TGTGCCAGCCGACTCGGAGCTGGGACAGGAAACACCGGGGAGCTGTTTTTT. The whole variable domain, remainder taken from reference TRBV25-1 and TRBJ2-2, is EADIYQTPRYLVIGTGKKITLECSQTMGHDKMYWYQQDPGMELHLIHYSYGVNSTEKGDLSSESTVSRIRTEHFPLTLESARPSHTSQYLCASRLGAGTGNTGELFFGEGSRLTVL.